These 5 T cell receptor beta chains share one sample of origin, sequenced in a study of beta chain features in type 1 diabetes. The authors reverse transcribed all of the isolated RNA, so sequencing captured expressed TCRB transcripts. Using immunoSEQ multiplex PCR, the repertoire was profiled, and TCRdb retains in-frame clones only, with some absent. The sample consists of some 99,000 clones, 30% to 50% of them appearing once. What was sequenced was stem cell memory CD4+ T cells from blood. Receptors were obtained from a woman aged 18-29 years in good health.

This clone has just a few counts. V and J are TRBV28 and TRBJ2-2, with 13 bases lining up with TRBD2. The length of the CDR3 is 18 residues. The ends lost 5 bases at V and 2 bases at J; junction bases unmatched: 8. CDR1 is MDHEN and CDR2 is SYDVKM in the germline V gene. CDR3 nucleotides: TGTGCCAGCAGTCATCTTGGACTAGCGGGAGAAAACACCGGGGAGCTGTTTTTT. Its protein product is CASSHLGLAGENTGELFF.

V is TRBV19 and J is TRBJ2-2, with D perhaps TRBD1 (5 bases). CDR1 is LNHDA and CDR2 is SQIVND in the germline V gene (reference sequence). V shed 6 bases and J shed 0 bases, with 17 bases lying between them. The CDR3 sequence is 17 residues long. CDR3 DNA sequence: TGTGCCAGTAGCGACAGACCCTGGCGTTCGAACACCGGGGAGCTGTTTTTT. Its translation: CASSDRPWRSNTGELFF.

This clone was picked up a small number of times. The V call is TRBV20-1, the J call TRBJ2-7, with D possibly TRBD1 on 5 matching bases. Germline V gives CDR1 DFQATT, CDR2 SNEGSKA (reference sequence). The CDR3 is 11 amino acids. V lost 1 base and J 6 bases, leaving 7 bases between the germline ends. CDR3 nucleotides: TGCAGTGCTAGAGTCAGGGCCGAGCAGTACTTC. This sequence encodes CSARVRAEQYF.

This clone was counted between two and nine times. This rearrangement joins TRBV7-2 to TRBJ2-1, with 10 nucleotides matching TRBD2. V dropped 2 bases and J dropped 0; count of bases not matched to a gene: 4. The CDR3 loop spans 17 amino acids. The germline V gene encodes CDR1 SGHTA and CDR2 FQGNSA. The CDR3 nucleotides read TGTGCCAGCAGCTTACGAAGCGGGAGGGCCTCCTACAATGAGCAGTTCTTC. This sequence encodes CASSLRSGRASYNEQFF.

The genes are TRBV19 and TRBJ2-5; 8 positions agree with TRBD1. CDR1 and CDR2 (germline): LNHDA, SQIVND (reference sequence). The CDR3 contains 14 residues. V trimming: 6 bases; J trimming: 5 bases; junction bases outside the gene matches: 8. Here the CDR3 DNA reads TGTGCCAGTAGCGGCCGACAGGGGAGGGAGACCCAGTACTTC. Its translation: CASSGRQGRETQYF.